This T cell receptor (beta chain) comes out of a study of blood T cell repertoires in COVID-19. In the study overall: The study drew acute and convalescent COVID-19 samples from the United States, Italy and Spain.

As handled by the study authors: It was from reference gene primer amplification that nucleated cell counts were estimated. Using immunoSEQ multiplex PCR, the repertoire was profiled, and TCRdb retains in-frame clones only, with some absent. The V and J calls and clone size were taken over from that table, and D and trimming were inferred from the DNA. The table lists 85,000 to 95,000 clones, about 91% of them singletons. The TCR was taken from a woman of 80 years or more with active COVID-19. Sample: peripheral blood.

This CDR3 reads CASSYRRSNEQFF. CDR3 sequence (DNA): TGTGCCAGCAGTTACCGCAGGTCAAATGAGCAGTTCTTC. This chain joins TRBV6-6 and TRBJ2-1; D unclear. The CDR3 is 13 amino acids. Germline V gene sequence: CDR1 MNHNY, CDR2 SVGAGI (reference sequence). Trimming stripped 2 bases from V and 7 bases from J, with 9 bases between.